These T cell receptor beta chains were read from a single sample in a study of T cells in Graves' hyperthyroidism and ophthalmopathy. TCRdb recomputed calls from the multiplex PCR reads with MiXCR, one row per CDR3 protein. Of approximately 640,000 distinct CDR3 sequences listed, roughly 17% are singletons. The sample taken for sequencing was blood. These receptors all come from a man between 45 and 60 years old with Graves' hyperthyroidism. Each CDR3 is given with its conserved first and last residue. Each record gives: V gene, D gene, clone size, J gene, CDR3 DNA, CDR3 protein. A D gene is named only where the DNA matches it firmly. The size entry is marked missing in some rows and otherwise reads once, few, many or a size class.

v_call: TRBV20-1
d_call: TRBD2
clone_size: many
j_call: TRBJ2-1
cdr3_nt: TGCAGTGCTGTCACGCTAGCGGATACCTACAATGAGCAGTTCTTC
cdr3_aa: CSAVTLADTYNEQFF

v_call: TRBV28
d_call: -
clone_size: many
j_call: TRBJ2-3
cdr3_nt: TGTGCCAGCAGTTTCGGGGGACCAAGTACAGATACGCAGTATTTT
cdr3_aa: CASSFGGPSTDTQYF

v_call: TRBV2
d_call: -
clone_size: many
j_call: TRBJ2-1
cdr3_nt: TGTGCCAGCAGTGGGCTTTCCGCGAACCTATACAATGAGCAGTTCTTC
cdr3_aa: CASSGLSANLYNEQFF

v_call: TRBV6-1
d_call: -
clone_size: few
j_call: TRBJ2-3
cdr3_nt: TGTGCCAGCGGTACTTTTAGCAGCACAGATACGCAGTATTTT
cdr3_aa: CASGTFSSTDTQYF

v_call: TRBV20-1
d_call: -
clone_size: many
j_call: TRBJ2-7
cdr3_nt: TGCAGTGCTAGAGATCCGGGGAGCGTTTCCCCCTACGAGCAGTACTTC
cdr3_aa: CSARDPGSVSPYEQYF

v_call: TRBV10-3
d_call: -
clone_size: few
j_call: TRBJ2-7
cdr3_nt: TGTGCCATCAGTGAAGGGGGGTACTCCTACGAGCAGTACTTC
cdr3_aa: CAISEGGYSYEQYF

v_call: TRBV10-3
d_call: TRBD1
clone_size: few
j_call: TRBJ1-5
cdr3_nt: TGTGCCATCAGCCCCGGGACAGGGAGATCTCAGCCCCAGCATTTT
cdr3_aa: CAISPGTGRSQPQHF

v_call: TRBV24-1
d_call: -
clone_size: many
j_call: TRBJ1-1
cdr3_nt: TGTGCCACAGTAGACAGCAAGAACACTGAAGCTTTCTTT
cdr3_aa: CATVDSKNTEAFF

v_call: TRBV12-3/TRBV12-4
d_call: -
clone_size: many
j_call: TRBJ1-5
cdr3_nt: TGTGCCAGCAGCTTTAGGGCCAGGCAGCCCCAGCATTTT
cdr3_aa: CASSFRARQPQHF

v_call: TRBV28
d_call: -
clone_size: many
j_call: TRBJ2-5
cdr3_nt: TGTGCCAGCAACAAATCAAGGAGGGGAGAGACCCAGTACTTC
cdr3_aa: CASNKSRRGETQYF

v_call: TRBV19
d_call: TRBD2
clone_size: -
j_call: TRBJ2-1
cdr3_nt: TGTGCCAGTAGTATAGGAGAACCACTAGCGGGAGGGAACAATGAGCAGTTCTTC
cdr3_aa: CASSIGEPLAGGNNEQFF

v_call: TRBV13
d_call: TRBD2
clone_size: -
j_call: TRBJ2-7
cdr3_nt: TGTGCCAGCAGTCGTAGCGGGAGGGCCTCCCACGAGCAGTACTTC
cdr3_aa: CASSRSGRASHEQYF